The following is a TCR beta chain sequence with its context. This CDR3 comprises 13 residues. Deletions cut 4 bases from V and 1 base from J, with 7 bases between. Germline loops: CDR1 SGHDN, CDR2 FVKESK. This sample is drawn from a study of blood T cell repertoires in COVID-19. Across the study: Sites across the United States, Italy and Spain contributed samples from acute and convalescent COVID-19. PBMCs, B-cell-depleted T cells, or T cells were the source of the cDNA or gDNA that made up the material.

Sequenced by immunoSEQ multiplex PCR; TCRdb stores in-frame clones only, minus some. The profile shows roughly 410,000 clones, around 89% of them singletons. The source is a man in his forties with acute or convalescent COVID-19. Sequencing input: peripheral blood. The rearrangement uses TRBV14 and TRBJ1-1; D gene uncertain. CDR3 loop: CASSLTENTEAFF. The DNA of the CDR3 is TGTGCCAGCAGCCTTACAGAGAACACTGAAGCTTTCTTT.